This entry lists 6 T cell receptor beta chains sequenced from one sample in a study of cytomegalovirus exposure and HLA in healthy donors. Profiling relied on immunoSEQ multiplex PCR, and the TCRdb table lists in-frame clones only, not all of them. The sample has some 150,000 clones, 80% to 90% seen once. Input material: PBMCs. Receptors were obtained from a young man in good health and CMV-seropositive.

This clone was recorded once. The CDR3 protein is CATSRGGPLYSPLHF. CDR3 nucleotides: TGTGCCACCTCCCGGGGGGGGCCCTTGTACTCACCCCTCCACTTT. This chain uses TRBV28 with TRBJ1-6; tentative D call: TRBD1 (6 bases). The CDR3 consists of 15 residues. V was clipped by 10 bases and J by 10 bases, with 23 bases between them. Germline V CDR1 and CDR2: MDHEN, SYDVKM.

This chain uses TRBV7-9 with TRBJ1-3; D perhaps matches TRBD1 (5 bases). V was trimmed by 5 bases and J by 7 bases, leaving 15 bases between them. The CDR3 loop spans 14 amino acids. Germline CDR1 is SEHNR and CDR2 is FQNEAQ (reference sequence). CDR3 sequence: CASSLGHKANTIYF. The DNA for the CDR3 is TGTGCCAGCAGCCTTGGACATAAGGCGAACACCATATATTTT.

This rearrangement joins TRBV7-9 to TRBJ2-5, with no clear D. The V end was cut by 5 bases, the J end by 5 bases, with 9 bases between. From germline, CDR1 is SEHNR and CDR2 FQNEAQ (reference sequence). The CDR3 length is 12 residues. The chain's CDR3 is CASSQGAETQYF. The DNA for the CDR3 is TGTGCCAGCAGCCAAGGAGCTGAGACCCAGTACTTC. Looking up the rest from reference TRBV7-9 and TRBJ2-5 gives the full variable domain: DTGVSQNPRHKITKRGQNVTFRCDPISEHNRLYWYRQTLGQGPEFLTYFQNEAQLEKSRLLSDRFSAERPKGSFSTLEIQRTEQGDSAMYLCASSQGAETQYFGPGTRLLVL.

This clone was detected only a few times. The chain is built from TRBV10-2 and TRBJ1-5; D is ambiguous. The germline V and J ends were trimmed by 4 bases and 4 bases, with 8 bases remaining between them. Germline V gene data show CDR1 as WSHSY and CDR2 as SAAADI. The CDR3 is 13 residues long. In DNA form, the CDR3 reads TGCGCCAGCAGTGCTGGCTTGAATCAGCCCCAGCATTTT. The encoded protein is CASSAGLNQPQHF.

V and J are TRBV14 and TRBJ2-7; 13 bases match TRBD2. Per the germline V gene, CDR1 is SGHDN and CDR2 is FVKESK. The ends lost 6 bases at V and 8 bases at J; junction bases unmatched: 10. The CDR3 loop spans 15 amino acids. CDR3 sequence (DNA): TGTGCCAGCAGACCCACTAGCGGGAGGGCTTGGCAGCAGTACTTC. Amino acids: CASRPTSGRAWQQYF.

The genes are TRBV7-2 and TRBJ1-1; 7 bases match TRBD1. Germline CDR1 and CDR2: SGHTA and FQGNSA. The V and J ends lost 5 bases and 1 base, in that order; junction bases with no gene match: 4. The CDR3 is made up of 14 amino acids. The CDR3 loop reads CASSPRQGNTEAFF. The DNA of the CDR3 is TGTGCCAGCAGCCCCCGACAGGGGAACACTGAAGCTTTCTTT.